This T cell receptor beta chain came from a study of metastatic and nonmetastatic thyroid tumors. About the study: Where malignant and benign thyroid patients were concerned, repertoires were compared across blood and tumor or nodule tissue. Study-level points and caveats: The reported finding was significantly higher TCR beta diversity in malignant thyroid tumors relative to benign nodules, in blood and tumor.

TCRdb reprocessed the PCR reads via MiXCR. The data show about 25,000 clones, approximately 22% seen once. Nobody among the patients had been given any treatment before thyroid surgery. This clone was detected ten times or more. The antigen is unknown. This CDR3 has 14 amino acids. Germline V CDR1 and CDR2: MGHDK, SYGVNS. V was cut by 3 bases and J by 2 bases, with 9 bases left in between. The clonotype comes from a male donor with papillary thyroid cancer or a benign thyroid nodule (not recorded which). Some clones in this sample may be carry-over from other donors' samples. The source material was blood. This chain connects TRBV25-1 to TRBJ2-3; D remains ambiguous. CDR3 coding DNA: TGTGCCAGCAGTGACATAAGCGACACAGATACGCAGTATTTT. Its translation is CASSDISDTDTQYF.